This T cell receptor beta chain was found in a study of Graves' ophthalmopathy and Graves' hyperthyroidism. General study points: Most expanded thyroid clonotypes above 0.001 frequency also appeared in blood.

The CDR3 sequence is 16 residues long. V gave up 7 bases and J gave up 5 bases, with 18 bases separating them. Germline CDR1 is MNHEY and CDR2 is SMNVEV (reference sequence). Amplification of the TCR beta CDR3 regions used RNA transcripts (as template). The first-round RT-PCR employed HTBI primers together with the Qiagen OneStep RT-PCR kit. A multiplex PCR was then performed as the second round. One entry per CDR3 protein results from TCRdb running MiXCR on the multiplex PCR reads. The sample carries about 160,000 distinct CDR3 sequences, 37% recorded once. This clonotype was detected ten times or more. Its target is not known. Donors with ophthalmopathy: moderate-to-severe activity, CAS ≥3, NOSPECS ≥4, duration under 3 months.

The rearrangement uses TRBV27 and TRBJ1-6; D call uncertain. The specimen sequenced was peripheral blood. The source is a woman aged 40 to 50 with Graves' ophthalmopathy. The CDR3 region is CASIRRAGVDNSPLHF. DNA of the CDR3: TGTGCCAGCATTAGAAGGGCCGGGGTTGATAATTCACCCCTCCACTTT.